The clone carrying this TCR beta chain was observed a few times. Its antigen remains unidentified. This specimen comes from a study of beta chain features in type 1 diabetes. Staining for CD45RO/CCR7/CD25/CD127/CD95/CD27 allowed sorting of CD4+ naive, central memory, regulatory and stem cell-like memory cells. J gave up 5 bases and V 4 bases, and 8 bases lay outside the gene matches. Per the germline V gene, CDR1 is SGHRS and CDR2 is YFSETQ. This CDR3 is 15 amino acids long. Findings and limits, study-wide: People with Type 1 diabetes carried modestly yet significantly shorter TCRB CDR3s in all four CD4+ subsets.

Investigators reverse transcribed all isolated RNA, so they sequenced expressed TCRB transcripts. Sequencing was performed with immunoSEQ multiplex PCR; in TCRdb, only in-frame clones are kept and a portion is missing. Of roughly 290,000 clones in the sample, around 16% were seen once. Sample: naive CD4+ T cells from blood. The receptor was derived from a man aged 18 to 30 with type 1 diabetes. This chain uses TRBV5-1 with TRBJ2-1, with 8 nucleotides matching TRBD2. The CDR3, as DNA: TGCGCCAGCAGCACCGGACAAGCGGGAGACAATGAGCAGTTCTTC. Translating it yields CASSTGQAGDNEQFF.